This T cell receptor (beta chain) was obtained from a study of beta chain features in type 1 diabetes. In the study overall: Healthy donors and patients showed comparable age, gender and cell yields. Study observations and caveats: Patients with Type 1 diabetes showed moderately but significantly shorter TCRB CDR3s in all four CD4+ subsets.

TCRB transcripts that were expressed got sequenced, as all of the isolated RNA had been reverse transcribed. The data were produced by immunoSEQ multiplex PCR, yet TCRdb's version contains in-frame clones alone and is incomplete. Of some 350,000 clones listed, 8.5% to 10% are singletons. A few counts support this clone. The target antigen is unknown. Trimming at V came to 5 bases and at J to 5 bases, leaving 10 bases not matched to a gene. This CDR3 has 16 residues. CDR1 is KGHSH and CDR2 is LQKENI in the germline V gene. The chain is built from TRBV18 and TRBJ2-3, with 10 bases identical to TRBD1. The receptor was isolated from a man younger than 40 with type 1 diabetes. Specimen: central memory CD4+ T cells from blood. The CDR3 DNA sequence: TGTGCCAGCTCAAAACTGGGACAGGGGCCCGGAGATACGCAGTATTTT. It yields the protein CASSKLGQGPGDTQYF.